This record concerns one T cell receptor beta chain sequence. Its antigen is currently unknown. This CDR3 comprises 17 residues. Germline CDR1 and CDR2: SGHRS and YFSETQ. The ends lost 0 bases at V and 5 bases at J; junction bases unmatched: 10. The data originate from a study of blood T cells in healthy people across ages. Whole-study context: Using template switching, researchers captured about one barcoded beta molecule for each two T cells.

At least 7 million PBMCs were isolated per sample. Through a sample-barcoded 5' primer and a J-beta primer mix, a second PCR was run for roughly 6 to 12 cycles. Researchers report that a template-switch adaptor with 12 random nucleotides tagged each cDNA molecule. Using its own MiXCR run on the 5' RACE reads, TCRdb lists one record per CDR3 protein. Here the sample spans about 1.8 million distinct CDR3 sequences, roughly 49% being singletons. Study findings and constraints: Per million T cells, TCR beta diversity dropped roughly linearly as age increased.

Sequenced input: blood. The chain has TRBV5-1 and TRBJ2-1; 8 bases are a match to TRBD2. The receptor comes from a woman aged 40 to 50 in good health. The CDR3 DNA is TGCGCCAGCAGCTTGGCCCGCGATAGTAGCGGGAACAATGAGCAGTTCTTC. Translated, it gives CASSLARDSSGNNEQFF.